This section outlines one TCR beta chain sequence together with its context. The antigen is unknown. This sample includes further DNA sequences coding for the same CDR3. The data are from a study of cytomegalovirus exposure and HLA in healthy donors. Overall study findings and caveats: Sequencing depth across donors, presence/absence analyses assumed, was roughly uniform. According to the study, approximately 150 TCR beta chains were cytomegalovirus-associated. HLA alleles were associated with 16,951 TCR beta sequences in a later analysis at 0.05 false discovery rate.

Germline CDR1 is SGHRS and CDR2 is YFSETQ. The CDR3 is made up of 14 amino acids. V gave up 4 bases and J gave up 2 bases, with 12 bases separating them. The PCR made use of 60 Vbeta and 13 Jbeta primers. TCRdb's table, derived via immunoSEQ multiplex PCR, lists solely in-frame clones and lacks some. The sample carries roughly 150,000 clones, 70% recorded once. The gene calls are TRBV5-1 and TRBJ1-1; possibly TRBD1 for D (6 bases). Source material: PBMCs. This TCR was recovered from a woman aged 60-70 years in good health and CMV-seropositive. The CDR3 bases are TGCGCCAGCAGCGAGGGAGGGGGAAACACTGAAGCTTTCTTT. Its translation: CASSEGGGNTEAFF.